This T cell receptor (beta chain) was identified during a study of blood T cell repertoires in COVID-19. For the study at large: T cells, B-cell-depleted T cells, or PBMCs supplied cDNA or gDNA.

The repertoire was sequenced with immunoSEQ multiplex PCR; TCRdb's copy has only in-frame clones and lacks some. Here the sample spans over 250,000 clones, about 85% being singletons. The CDR3 runs to 15 residues. Deletions cut 4 bases from V and 1 base from J, with 13 bases between. CDR1 is MNHEY and CDR2 is SMNVEV in the germline V gene (reference sequence). The chain recombines TRBV27 with TRBJ1-1; TRBD1 is a possible D gene (6 bases). This receptor was obtained from a human donor in a cohort sampled during active COVID-19. What was sequenced was peripheral blood. CDR3 loop: CASSSTGRANTEAFF. DNA for the CDR3: TGTGCCAGCAGTTCTACAGGGAGGGCGAACACTGAAGCTTTCTTT.